This TCR beta chain is drawn from a study of blood T cell repertoires in COVID-19. On the study more broadly: The analysed material was cDNA or gDNA that came from T cells, B-cell-depleted T cells, or PBMCs.

Original handling: Quantification of nucleated cells was approximated via reference gene primer amplification. TCRdb's copy holds only in-frame clones and misses some; the assay was immunoSEQ multiplex PCR. The V and J calls and the clone size are those of that table, but D and trimming were determined from the DNA. Among some 210,000 clones listed, just under 85% were seen once. This CDR3 has 14 residues. V was shortened by 3 bases and J by 7 bases, with 16 bases between the two germline ends. The germline V gene encodes CDR1 MGHRA and CDR2 YSYEKL. The source material was peripheral blood. The rearrangement joins TRBV4-1 to TRBJ2-7, with D possibly TRBD2 on 5 matching bases. This TCR was sampled from a woman in her 70s with active or convalescent COVID-19. CDR3: CASSQQMGVREQYF. The CDR3 coding sequence is TGCGCCAGCAGCCAGCAGATGGGAGTTCGTGAGCAGTACTTC.